Listed below are T cell receptor beta chains from one sample, sequenced in a study of T cell responses to AZD1222 COVID-19 vaccine. The table came from immunoSEQ multiplex PCR; TCRdb's copy has only in-frame clones and leaves some out. The data show about 42,000 clones, around four fifths seen once. The material was peripheral blood, obtained 28 days after the second AZD1222 dose. The receptors were gathered from an adult who received the AZD1222 COVID-19 vaccine. CDR3s include the opening cysteine and the closing phenylalanine or tryptophan. The order of the fields is clone size, D gene, J gene, V gene, CDR3 DNA, CDR3 protein. A D gene is named only where the DNA matches it firmly. Size values are once, few and many counts, or a class for expanded clones, and some rows have none.

>.|.|TRBJ2-5|TRBV9
TGTGCCAGCAGCGTAGGTGGGATGCAAGAGACCCAGTACTTC
CASSVGGMQETQYF
>.|TRBD1|TRBJ1-1|TRBV5-1
TGCGCCAGCAGCTCCCGGACAGGGTCGAACACTGAAGCTTTCTTT
CASSSRTGSNTEAFF
>.|TRBD1|TRBJ1-3|TRBV5-4
TGTGCCAGCAGAGACAGGGGTGGAAACACCATATATTTT
CASRDRGGNTIYF
>.|TRBD1|TRBJ2-2|TRBV12-5
TGTGCTAGTGCGAAACAGGGGGCCACCGGGGAGCTGTTTTTT
CASAKQGATGELFF
>.|.|TRBJ1-1|TRBV2
TGTGCCAGCAGCGCTCGGGGACGGGAGAACACTGAAGCTTTCTTT
CASSARGRENTEAFF
>.|.|TRBJ2-1|TRBV2
TGTGCCAGCAGTGCGCGGGCTTTCAATGAGCAGTTCTTC
CASSARAFNEQFF
>.|.|TRBJ1-2|TRBV7-8
TGTGCCAGCAGCTTAGTTCGGGGGGCCTATGGCTACACCTTC
CASSLVRGAYGYTF
>.|.|TRBJ1-2|TRBV7-9
TGTGCCAGCAGCTTAGGGGATTCTGGCTACACCTTC
CASSLGDSGYTF
>.|TRBD1|TRBJ1-2|TRBV25-1
TGTGCCAGCAGTGGCCCCTCCCGACAGGGTTCGGACTATGGCTACACCTTC
CASSGPSRQGSDYGYTF
>.|TRBD1|TRBJ1-1|TRBV19
TGTGCCAGTAGTACGGGGACAGGGGTACGTTCAGTGGCTTTCTTT
CASSTGTGVRSVAFF
>.|.|TRBJ1-5|TRBV9
TGTGCCAGCAGCGTAGGAGGAGGGGACGGCAATCAGCCCCAGCATTTT
CASSVGGGDGNQPQHF
>.|.|TRBJ1-2|TRBV10-3
TGTGCCATCAGTGACCCGGGGAAGAGCAGGTTTCACCGCTACACCTTC
CAISDPGKSRFHRYTF
>.|TRBD1|TRBJ2-1|TRBV9
TGTGCCGCAGGGGGAAGTTTGAGTGGTGAGCAGTTCTTC
CAAGGSLSGEQFF
>.|TRBD1|TRBJ1-6|TRBV3-1/TRBV3-2
TGTGCCAGCAGCCTGGCGACAGGGGCTTTAGACTCACCCCTCCACTTT
CASSLATGALDSPLHF
>few|.|TRBJ2-2|TRBV30
TGTGCCTGGCGAAGGACTCGGGGGGCTGCCGGGGAGCTGTTTTTT
CAWRRTRGAAGELFF
>.|.|TRBJ1-2|TRBV6-5
TGTGCCAGCAGTTACTTTAGGGGGGGCGCGAGCCATGGCTACACCTTC
CASSYFRGGASHGYTF
>.|.|TRBJ1-1|TRBV5-5
TGTGCCAGCAGCCGGGAGGGTAACACTGAAGCTTTCTTT
CASSREGNTEAFF
>.|.|TRBJ1-5|TRBV10-2
TGCGCCAGCAGTTTTGGCCCGGAGGAGCCCCAGCATTTT
CASSFGPEEPQHF
>.|.|TRBJ2-5|TRBV2
TGTGCCAGCAAAGCGGAGGAGACCCAGTACTTC
CASKAEETQYF
>.|TRBD1|TRBJ2-1|TRBV10-3
TGTGCCATCAGGCGGGACAGGGATTACAATGAGCAGTTCTTC
CAIRRDRDYNEQFF
>.|.|TRBJ1-2|TRBV3-1/TRBV3-2
TGTGCCAGCAGCCAAGGAGCAGAGGGCCGGGGCTACACCTTC
CASSQGAEGRGYTF
>.|TRBD1|TRBJ2-7|TRBV18
TGTGCCAGCTCGAGGACAGGGGGCGGCGACGAGCAGTACTTC
CASSRTGGGDEQYF
>few|.|TRBJ1-2|TRBV6-5
TGTGCCAGCTCTGACAGACACTATGGCTACACCTTC
CASSDRHYGYTF
>.|.|TRBJ2-7|TRBV5-1
TGCGCCAGCAGCTTGGAGGCAGGGACCCCCTACGAGCAGTACTTC
CASSLEAGTPYEQYF
>few|.|TRBJ1-4|TRBV11-1
TGTGCCAGCAGCTTAGACTTGAATGAAAAACTGTTTTTT
CASSLDLNEKLFF
>.|TRBD2|TRBJ2-3|TRBV9
TGTGCCAGCAGCGTAGCTACGGGGACTAGCGGGTCGCGGATAGATACGCAGTATTTT
CASSVATGTSGSRIDTQYF
>.|.|TRBJ1-6|TRBV3-1/TRBV3-2
TGTGCCAGCAGCCAAAAGGGTGGATCACCCCTCCACTTT
CASSQKGGSPLHF
>.|.|TRBJ2-1|TRBV19
TGTGCCAGTACCCCCTTCCGGGGGTCCTCCTACAATGAGCAGTTCTTC
CASTPFRGSSYNEQFF
>few|TRBD2|TRBJ2-7|TRBV7-6
TGTGCCAGCAGCTTAAGTGGTCGAGGGGACTACTACTACGAGCAGTACTTC
CASSLSGRGDYYYEQYF
>.|.|TRBJ1-1|TRBV9
TGTGCCAGCAGCGTAGTAGGGGCCAGTGAAGCTTTCTTT
CASSVVGASEAFF
>.|.|TRBJ1-6|TRBV6-5
TGTGCCAGCAGTCAGGAAGGTTGGTCACCCCTCCACTTT
CASSQEGWSPLHF
>.|.|TRBJ1-1|TRBV4-2
TGTGCCAGCAGCCAAGCTGTTAGAGGGGGAGCAGGGACTGAAGCTTTCTTT
CASSQAVRGGAGTEAFF
>.|.|TRBJ2-7|TRBV7-3
TGTGCCAGCAGCGGGGGGTTTAGCTCCTACGAGCAGTACTTC
CASSGGFSSYEQYF
>.|.|TRBJ1-2|TRBV27
TGTGCCAGCAGAACAGGGACGGTAAATGGCTACACCTTC
CASRTGTVNGYTF
>.|TRBD1|TRBJ1-2|TRBV19
TGTGCCAGTAGTATAGGTACAGGGGGCCATGGCTACACCTTC
CASSIGTGGHGYTF
>.|.|TRBJ2-2|TRBV2
TGTGCCAGCAGCGGACTCCCCAAGGGAGCAACCGGGGAGCTGTTTTTT
CASSGLPKGATGELFF
>.|.|TRBJ2-1|TRBV29-1
TGCAGCGTCGTCTCTTACAATGAGCAGTTCTTC
CSVVSYNEQFF
>.|.|TRBJ2-3|TRBV20-1
TGCAGTGCTAGTCGCAGGGTGCCAGATACGCAGTATTTT
CSASRRVPDTQYF
>.|TRBD1|TRBJ2-5|TRBV24-1
TGTGCCACCAGTGATTTGGGGACAGGGGTAAAAGAGACCCAGTACTTC
CATSDLGTGVKETQYF